Listed below are T cell receptor beta chains from one sample, sequenced in a study of T cells in Graves' hyperthyroidism and ophthalmopathy. TCRdb called the multiplex PCR reads again in MiXCR, with one record for every CDR3 protein. The repertoire has fewer than 600,000 distinct CDR3 sequences, around 15% of them found once; the top ten carry roughly 14%. Specimen: blood. These receptors came from a woman aged 40 to 50 with Graves' hyperthyroidism. The CDR3 runs from the conserved cysteine through the conserved F or W. Each record gives: D gene, V gene, clone size, J gene, CDR3 DNA, CDR3 protein. D genes are given only for firm matches. Not every row has a clone size; where given, it reads once, few, many or a size class.

-,TRBV6-1,-,TRBJ1-4,TGTGCCAGCAGAGGACTTCCAACTAATGAAAAACTGTTTTTT,CASRGLPTNEKLFF
-,TRBV3-1,-,TRBJ1-6,TGTGCCAGCAGCCATAGCAGGGTGGGGTCACCCCTCCACTTT,CASSHSRVGSPLHF
TRBD2,TRBV7-2,many,TRBJ2-1,TGTGCCAGCAGCCCGGGACTAGACTACAATGAGCAGTTCTTC,CASSPGLDYNEQFF
TRBD1,TRBV28,many,TRBJ1-2,TGTGCCAGCACCAAGCGGGGGACAGGGCACTATGGCTACACCTTC,CASTKRGTGHYGYTF
TRBD2,TRBV27,many,TRBJ2-7,TGTGCCAGCAGTTCTAGCGGCCTCTACGAGCAGTACTTC,CASSSSGLYEQYF
-,TRBV4-2,few,TRBJ2-7,TGTGCCAGCAGCCAAGATAAGGGGAACGAGCGGTACTTC,CASSQDKGNERYF
-,TRBV4-1,few,TRBJ2-5,TGCGCCAGCAGCCAAGATGTTAGCGGCGGCCAAGAGACCCAGTACTTC,CASSQDVSGGQETQYF
-,TRBV18,few,TRBJ2-7,TGTGCCAGCTCTACACAGGGAGTCCTCTACGAGCAGTACTTC,CASSTQGVLYEQYF
TRBD1,TRBV12-3/TRBV12-4,-,TRBJ2-5,TGTGCCAGCAGAAACAACAGGGGGCCGGAGACCCAGTACTTC,CASRNNRGPETQYF
TRBD1,TRBV6-2/TRBV6-3,-,TRBJ2-7,TGTGCCAGCAGTACACAGGGGGCCTACGAGCAGTACTTC,CASSTQGAYEQYF
TRBD1,TRBV15,many,TRBJ1-1,TGTGCCACCAGCAGAGTACATTTAGGGGGCATTGGAGGAAACACTGAAGCTTTCTTT,CATSRVHLGGIGGNTEAFF
-,TRBV3-1,many,TRBJ2-3,TGTGCCAGCAGCCAAGATTCACTCCTAACAGATACGCAGTATTTT,CASSQDSLLTDTQYF
TRBD2,TRBV27,few,TRBJ2-1,TGTGCCAGCAGTTTATCTCTAGCGGGGACGAAAGATGAGCAGTTCTTC,CASSLSLAGTKDEQFF
-,TRBV20-1,many,TRBJ2-7,TGCAGTGCTAGAGAAAGCGGGCCCCTTGACGAGCAGTACTTC,CSARESGPLDEQYF
-,TRBV11-2,many,TRBJ2-2,TGTGCCAGCAGCTTAGATCGGTTGTCCGGGGAGCTGTTTTTT,CASSLDRLSGELFF
TRBD2,TRBV11-3,many,TRBJ2-3,TGTGCCAGCAGCTACCGGGACTACACAGATACGCAGTATTTT,CASSYRDYTDTQYF
TRBD1,TRBV28,many,TRBJ2-7,TGTGCCAGCAGCTCCGGGACAGGGGGGTTGTACGAGCAGTACTTC,CASSSGTGGLYEQYF
TRBD2,TRBV27,many,TRBJ2-1,TGTGCCAGCAGTCCCCTCGGAGCGGGAGCGTACAATGAGCAGTTCTTC,CASSPLGAGAYNEQFF
-,TRBV7-8,many,TRBJ2-1,TGTGCCAGCAGCCACCCTAGCAAGAAAAGGAGTGAGCAGTTCTTC,CASSHPSKKRSEQFF
-,TRBV2,many,TRBJ2-3,TGTGCCAGCAGTGACGGCGGGCAGGGAAGGAGGATGGCGGATACGCAGTATTTT,CASSDGGQGRRMADTQYF
TRBD1,TRBV5-1,many,TRBJ1-1,TGCGCCAGCAGCCCCCCAGGGGGCTTCACTGAAGCTTTCTTT,CASSPPGGFTEAFF
TRBD1,TRBV12-3/TRBV12-4,many,TRBJ2-1,TGTGCCAGCAGTCGACAGGGAAACAATGAGCAGTTCTTC,CASSRQGNNEQFF
-,TRBV5-6,few,TRBJ2-4,TGTGCCAGCAGCCCCCCCGCAGCCAAAAACATTCAGTACTTC,CASSPPAAKNIQYF
TRBD1,TRBV19,-,TRBJ2-1,TGTGCCAGTAGTGTCGACAGGGGGGGAAACTTTTACAATGAGCAGTTCTTC,CASSVDRGGNFYNEQFF
TRBD2,TRBV27,many,TRBJ2-3,TGTGCCAGCAGTCGAGGGACTAGCCCGCGCACAGATACGCAGTATTTT,CASSRGTSPRTDTQYF